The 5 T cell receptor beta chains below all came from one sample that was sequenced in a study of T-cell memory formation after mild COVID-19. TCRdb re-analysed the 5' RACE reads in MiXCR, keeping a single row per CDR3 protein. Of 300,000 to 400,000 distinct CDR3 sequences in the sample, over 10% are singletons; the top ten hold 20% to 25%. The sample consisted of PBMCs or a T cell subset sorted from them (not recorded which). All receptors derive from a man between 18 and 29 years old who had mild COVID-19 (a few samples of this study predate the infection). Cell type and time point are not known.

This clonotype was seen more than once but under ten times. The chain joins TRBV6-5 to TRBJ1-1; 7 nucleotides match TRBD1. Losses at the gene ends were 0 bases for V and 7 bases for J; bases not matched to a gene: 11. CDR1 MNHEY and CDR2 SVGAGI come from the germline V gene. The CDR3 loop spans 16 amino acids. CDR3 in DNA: TGTGCCAGCAGTTACTCGATCGGCAGGGGGAATAATGAAGCTTTCTTT. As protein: CASSYSIGRGNNEAFF.

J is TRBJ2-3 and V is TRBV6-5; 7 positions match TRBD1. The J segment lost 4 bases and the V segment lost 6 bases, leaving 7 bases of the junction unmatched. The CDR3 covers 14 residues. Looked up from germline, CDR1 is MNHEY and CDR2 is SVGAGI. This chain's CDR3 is CASRRQGESDTQYF. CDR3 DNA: TGTGCCAGCAGAAGGCAGGGGGAGTCAGATACGCAGTATTTT.

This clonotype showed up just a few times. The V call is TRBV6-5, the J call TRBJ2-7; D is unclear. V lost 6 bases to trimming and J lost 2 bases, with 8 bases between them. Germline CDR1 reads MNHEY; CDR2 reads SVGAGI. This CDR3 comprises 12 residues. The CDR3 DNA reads TGTGCCAGCAGCTCCTCGGCCTACGAGCAGTACTTC. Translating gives CASSSSAYEQYF.

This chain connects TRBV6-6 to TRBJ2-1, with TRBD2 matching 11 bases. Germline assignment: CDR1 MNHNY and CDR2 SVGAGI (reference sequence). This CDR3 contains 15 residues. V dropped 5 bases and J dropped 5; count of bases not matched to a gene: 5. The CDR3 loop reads CASSLIAGGNNEQFF. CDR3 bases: TGTGCCAGCAGTCTCATAGCGGGGGGGAACAATGAGCAGTTCTTC.

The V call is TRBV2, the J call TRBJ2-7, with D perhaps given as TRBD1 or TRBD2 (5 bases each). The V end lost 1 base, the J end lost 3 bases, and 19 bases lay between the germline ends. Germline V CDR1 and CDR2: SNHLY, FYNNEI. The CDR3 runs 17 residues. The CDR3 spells CASSEVPWGTRNYEQYV. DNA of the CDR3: TGTGCCAGCAGTGAAGTCCCGTGGGGGACGCGAAACTACGAGCAGTACGTC.